This T cell receptor beta chain was recovered during a study of beta chain features in type 1 diabetes. Overall study context: Age and gender were similar between patients and healthy donors, as were cell yields.

This clone was detected a few times. The antigen is unknown. Sequencing targeted expressed TCRB transcripts, as all isolated RNA had been reverse transcribed. Here immunoSEQ multiplex PCR was the method, and the copy in TCRdb shows in-frame clones only, minus some. Seen here are 200,000 to 250,000 clones, about 30% observed once, and the top ten hold approximately 4%. General study points: TCRB repertoires of naive, central memory and Treg cells appeared more similar among patients than among healthy donors.

This receptor was taken from a man younger than 45 in good health. Sequencing was carried out using central memory CD4+ T cells from blood.

This chain's CDR3 is CASSLGQGVADTQYF. CDR3 DNA: TGCGCCAGCAGCTTGGGACAGGGTGTGGCAGATACGCAGTATTTT. V and J are TRBV5-1 and TRBJ2-3; 7 positions agree with TRBD1. The V gene's germline CDR1 is SGHRS and CDR2 YFSETQ. The CDR3 is made up of 15 amino acids. The V segment lost 0 bases and the J segment 4 bases; nucleotides outside the gene matches: 5.